One and the same sample provided the 20 T cell receptor beta chains below, sequenced in a study of blood T cell repertoires in COVID-19. This table comes from immunoSEQ multiplex PCR, and its TCRdb copy is limited to in-frame clones, with some not included. The data hold fewer than 300,000 clones, with roughly 91% observed a single time. The sequenced sample consisted of PBMCs or T cells enriched from blood (not recorded which). The receptors stem from a man aged 35 to 55 who had recovered from COVID-19.

This chain connects TRBV10-3 to TRBJ2-7; 10 bases fit TRBD2. CDR3 size: 14 residues. The V and J ends lost 6 bases and 6 bases, in that order; junction bases with no gene match: 8. Germline values: CDR1 ENHRY, CDR2 SYGVKD. CDR3 sequence (DNA): TGTGCCATCAGGGAGCGGGAGGGCCCTATCGAGCAGTACTTC. This translates into CAIREREGPIEQYF.

The chain uses TRBV18 and TRBJ1-1, with 10 bases aligning to TRBD1. This CDR3 is 16 amino acids long. CDR1 is KGHSH and CDR2 is LQKENI in the germline V gene. V was pared by 0 bases and J by 5 bases, with 6 bases of the junction left unmatched. The CDR3 DNA follows: TGTGCCAGCTCACCACCGGGACAGGGGACGAGAACTGAAGCTTTCTTT. This gives the protein CASSPPGQGTRTEAFF. Drawing the rest from reference TRBV18 and TRBJ1-1, the complete variable domain is NAGVMQNPRHLVRRRGQEARLRCSPMKGHSHVYWYRQLPEEGLKFMVYLQKENIIDESGMPKERFSAEFPKEGPSILRIQQVVRGDSAAYFCASSPPGQGTRTEAFFGQGTRLTVV.

The rearrangement uses TRBV7-3 and TRBJ2-1; TRBD2 might be the D (5 bases). The CDR3 is 14 amino acids. The germline V and J ends were trimmed by 2 bases and 3 bases, with 8 bases remaining between them. Looked up from germline, CDR1 is SGHTA and CDR2 is FQGTGA. The DNA of the CDR3 is TGTGCCAGCAGCTTAGCGGGCGGCTACAATGAGCAGTTCTTC. Translated, it gives CASSLAGGYNEQFF.

The rearrangement uses TRBV4-3 and TRBJ2-2, with 9 nucleotides matching TRBD2. The germline gives CDR1 LGHNA, CDR2 YSLEER. V gave up 0 bases and J gave up 2 bases; unmatched junction bases: 10. This CDR3 has 19 residues. Written as DNA, the CDR3 is TGCGCCAGCAGCCAAGACGGGGTGACTAGCGGTTATAACACCGGGGAGCTGTTTTTT. Protein sequence: CASSQDGVTSGYNTGELFF.

The chain uses TRBV9 and TRBJ2-5, with TRBD2 identical over 10 bases. The junction had 9 bases not matched to a gene; V was cut back by 0 bases and J by 4 bases. Germline V gives CDR1 SGDLS, CDR2 YYNGEE. CDR3 length: 17 amino acids. The CDR3 nucleotides read TGTGCCAGCAGCGTAGGGCTAGCGGGAGTAGTGGGAGAGACCCAGTACTTC. As protein: CASSVGLAGVVGETQYF.

The chain uses TRBV7-2 and TRBJ2-7; TRBD2 aligns across 7 bases. With V trimmed by 5 bases and J by 3 bases, 7 bases remained unmatched. The V gene's germline CDR1 is SGHTA and CDR2 FQGNSA. The CDR3 contains 14 residues. The CDR3 bases are TGTGCCAGCAGCAAGAGGACGGGAGGCTACGAGCAGTACTTC. It specifies CASSKRTGGYEQYF.

This chain joins TRBV4-1 and TRBJ1-6, with D possibly TRBD1 on 5 matching bases. V dropped 1 base and J dropped 5 bases, with 15 bases sitting between them. There are 17 residues in the CDR3. The germline gives CDR1 MGHRA, CDR2 YSYEKL. The CDR3 protein is CASSQGKTGSDNSPLHF. The CDR3 DNA follows: TGCGCCAGCAGCCAAGGTAAAACAGGATCGGATAATTCACCCCTCCACTTT.

The J gene is TRBJ2-3, the V gene TRBV18, with a possible D match to TRBD2 (7 bases). CDR1 and CDR2 (germline): KGHSH, LQKENI. V lost 3 bases to trimming and J lost 1 base, with 11 bases between them. This CDR3 has 15 residues. The CDR3 sequence is CASSPVGGGTDTQYF. As DNA, the CDR3 is TGTGCCAGCTCACCGGTAGGGGGGGGCACAGATACGCAGTATTTT.

The J gene is TRBJ2-7, the V gene TRBV27; 14 positions match TRBD2. CDR3 size: 15 residues. Germline-derived CDR1 and CDR2 are MNHEY and SMNVEV (reference sequence). V was clipped by 5 bases and J by 3 bases; unmatched bases: 3. CDR3: CASSRGTSGSYEQYF. CDR3 DNA: TGTGCCAGCAGTCGGGGGACTAGCGGGAGCTACGAGCAGTACTTC.

The V gene is TRBV10-2, the J gene TRBJ2-3; 9 bases match TRBD1. V shed 8 bases and J 4 bases; nucleotides not matched to a gene: 4. This CDR3 comprises 13 residues. The germline gives CDR1 WSHSY, CDR2 SAAADI. CDR3 region: CASRDRDSDTQYF. In DNA form, the CDR3 reads TGCGCCAGCCGGGACAGGGATTCAGATACGCAGTATTTT.

This chain links TRBV13 with TRBJ1-4; possible D gene TRBD1, 6 bases. The CDR3 has 15 residues. The germline V gene encodes CDR1 PRHDT and CDR2 FYEKMQ (reference sequence). With 1 base removed from V and 6 bases from J, the gap between germline ends came to 12 bases. CDR3 in amino acids: CASSLAGTHDEKLFF. CDR3 nucleotide sequence: TGTGCCAGCAGCTTAGCCGGGACACACGATGAAAAACTGTTTTTT. Supplemented by reference TRBV13 and TRBJ1-4, the full variable domain reads AAGVIQSPRHLIKEKRETATLKCYPIPRHDTVYWYQQGPGQDPQFLISFYEKMQSDKGSIPDRFSAQQFSDYHSELNMSSLELGDSALYFCASSLAGTHDEKLFFGSGTQLSVL.

This rearrangement joins TRBV12-3 or TRBV12-4 to TRBJ2-3, with D perhaps TRBD1 (6 bases). Between the trimmed V and J ends, which lost 6 bases and 1 base, there was a span of 8 bases. This CDR3 has 13 amino acids. CDR3 sequence: CASSAGGTDTQYF. In nucleotides, the CDR3 is TGTGCCAGCAGCGCAGGGGGCACAGATACGCAGTATTTT.

This clone appeared a single time. The J gene is TRBJ1-1, the V gene TRBV6-5; 8 bases align to TRBD1. CDR1 MNHEY and CDR2 SVGAGI come from the germline V gene. The V and J ends lost 2 bases and 1 base, in that order; junction bases with no gene match: 3. CDR3 length equals 15 residues. The chain's CDR3 is CASSYGTGRNTEAFF. The CDR3 nucleotides are TGTGCCAGCAGTTACGGGACAGGACGGAACACTGAAGCTTTCTTT.

The chain has TRBV4-1 and TRBJ1-6, with D hard to call. The germline V gene has CDR1 MGHRA and CDR2 YSYEKL. The CDR3 is 14 amino acids. Trimming cost V 2 bases and J 7 bases, with 9 bases left between them. As DNA, the CDR3 is TGCGCCAGCAGCCAAATGACGGGGAATTCACCCCTCCACTTT. This gives the protein CASSQMTGNSPLHF.

This rearrangement joins TRBV5-4 to TRBJ2-7, with 13 bases matching TRBD2. V gave up 3 bases and J gave up 10 bases; unmatched junction bases: 4. Germline CDR1 SGHNT, CDR2 YYREEE (reference sequence). CDR3 size: 13 residues. CDR3 sequence: CASSSGTSGDQYF. CDR3 nucleotide sequence: TGTGCCAGCAGCTCCGGGACTAGCGGGGATCAGTACTTC.

The chain carries TRBV30 and TRBJ2-2, with D possibly being TRBD2 (6 bases). The length of the CDR3 is 16 residues. The V end was cut by 7 bases, the J end by 0 bases, with 18 bases between. From germline, CDR1 is GTSNPN and CDR2 SVGIG (reference sequence). Here the CDR3 reads CAYRKGLASNTGELFF. The CDR3, as DNA: TGTGCCTATAGAAAGGGGCTAGCGTCGAACACCGGGGAGCTGTTTTTT.

The rearrangement uses TRBV13 and TRBJ2-1, with 13 bases matching TRBD2. CDR1 is PRHDT and CDR2 is FYEKMQ in the germline V gene (reference sequence). There are 16 residues in the CDR3. The V segment lost 5 bases and the J segment 9 bases; nucleotides outside the gene matches: 10. The CDR3 coding sequence is TGTGCCAGCAGCCCCTTCGGACTAGCGGGAGAGGGTGAGCAGTTCTTC. Amino acids: CASSPFGLAGEGEQFF.

The rearrangement uses TRBV28 and TRBJ2-7; 8 nucleotides agree with TRBD2. The CDR3 spans 15 residues. V shed 4 bases, J shed 6 bases, and the junction held 11 bases outside the gene matches. The germline CDR1 and CDR2 sequences are MDHEN and SYDVKM. CDR3 in DNA: TGTGCCAGCAGTTCCCCCGGGACTAGAAAAGCCGAGCAGTACTTC. It is translated as CASSSPGTRKAEQYF. The whole variable domain, remainder taken from reference TRBV28 and TRBJ2-7, is DVKVTQSSRYLVKRTGEKVFLECVQDMDHENMFWYRQDPGLGLRLIYFSYDVKMKEKGDIPEGYSVSREKKERFSLILESASTNQTSMYLCASSSPGTRKAEQYFGPGTRLTVT.

The rearrangement uses TRBV9 and TRBJ1-2; the D is unclear. The CDR3 loop spans 13 amino acids. CDR1 and CDR2 (germline): SGDLS, YYNGEE. The V gene lost 5 bases and the J gene lost 8 bases, with 16 bases spanning the gap. In DNA, the CDR3 is TGTGCCAGCAGACCCGACGGGTGGCCGGGCTACACCTTC. Encoded protein: CASRPDGWPGYTF. Based on the CDR3 plus reference TRBV9 and TRBJ1-2, the full variable domain is DSGVTQTPKHLITATGQRVTLRCSPRSGDLSVYWYQQSLDQGLQFLIQYYNGEERAKGNILERFSAQQFPDLHSELNLSSLELGDSALYFCASRPDGWPGYTFGSGTRLTVV.

The chain joins TRBV4-3 to TRBJ1-2; 11 bases map to TRBD1. The junction had 7 bases not matched to a gene; V was cut back by 0 bases and J by 1 base. CDR3 length equals 18 residues. The germline gives CDR1 LGHNA, CDR2 YSLEER. In DNA form, the CDR3 reads TGCGCCAGCAGCCAAGATAGGGACAGGGGGAACTATAACTATGGCTACACCTTC. Protein product: CASSQDRDRGNYNYGYTF.